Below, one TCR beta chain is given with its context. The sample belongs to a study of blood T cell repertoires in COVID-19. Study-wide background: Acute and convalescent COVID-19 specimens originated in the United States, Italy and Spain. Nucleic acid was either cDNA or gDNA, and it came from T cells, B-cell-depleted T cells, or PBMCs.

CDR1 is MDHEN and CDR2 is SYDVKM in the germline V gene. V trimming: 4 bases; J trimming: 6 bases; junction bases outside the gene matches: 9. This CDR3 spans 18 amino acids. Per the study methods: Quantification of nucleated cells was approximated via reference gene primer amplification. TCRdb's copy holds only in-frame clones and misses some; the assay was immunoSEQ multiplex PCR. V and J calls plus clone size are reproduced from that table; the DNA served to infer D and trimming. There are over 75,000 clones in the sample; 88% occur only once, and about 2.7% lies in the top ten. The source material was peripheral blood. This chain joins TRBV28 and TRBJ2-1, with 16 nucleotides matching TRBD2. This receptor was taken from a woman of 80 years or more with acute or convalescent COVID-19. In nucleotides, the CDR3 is TGTGCCAGCAGTTCCCCAGGGGGACTAGCGGGAGGGCCCAATGAGCAGTTCTTC. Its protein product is CASSSPGGLAGGPNEQFF.